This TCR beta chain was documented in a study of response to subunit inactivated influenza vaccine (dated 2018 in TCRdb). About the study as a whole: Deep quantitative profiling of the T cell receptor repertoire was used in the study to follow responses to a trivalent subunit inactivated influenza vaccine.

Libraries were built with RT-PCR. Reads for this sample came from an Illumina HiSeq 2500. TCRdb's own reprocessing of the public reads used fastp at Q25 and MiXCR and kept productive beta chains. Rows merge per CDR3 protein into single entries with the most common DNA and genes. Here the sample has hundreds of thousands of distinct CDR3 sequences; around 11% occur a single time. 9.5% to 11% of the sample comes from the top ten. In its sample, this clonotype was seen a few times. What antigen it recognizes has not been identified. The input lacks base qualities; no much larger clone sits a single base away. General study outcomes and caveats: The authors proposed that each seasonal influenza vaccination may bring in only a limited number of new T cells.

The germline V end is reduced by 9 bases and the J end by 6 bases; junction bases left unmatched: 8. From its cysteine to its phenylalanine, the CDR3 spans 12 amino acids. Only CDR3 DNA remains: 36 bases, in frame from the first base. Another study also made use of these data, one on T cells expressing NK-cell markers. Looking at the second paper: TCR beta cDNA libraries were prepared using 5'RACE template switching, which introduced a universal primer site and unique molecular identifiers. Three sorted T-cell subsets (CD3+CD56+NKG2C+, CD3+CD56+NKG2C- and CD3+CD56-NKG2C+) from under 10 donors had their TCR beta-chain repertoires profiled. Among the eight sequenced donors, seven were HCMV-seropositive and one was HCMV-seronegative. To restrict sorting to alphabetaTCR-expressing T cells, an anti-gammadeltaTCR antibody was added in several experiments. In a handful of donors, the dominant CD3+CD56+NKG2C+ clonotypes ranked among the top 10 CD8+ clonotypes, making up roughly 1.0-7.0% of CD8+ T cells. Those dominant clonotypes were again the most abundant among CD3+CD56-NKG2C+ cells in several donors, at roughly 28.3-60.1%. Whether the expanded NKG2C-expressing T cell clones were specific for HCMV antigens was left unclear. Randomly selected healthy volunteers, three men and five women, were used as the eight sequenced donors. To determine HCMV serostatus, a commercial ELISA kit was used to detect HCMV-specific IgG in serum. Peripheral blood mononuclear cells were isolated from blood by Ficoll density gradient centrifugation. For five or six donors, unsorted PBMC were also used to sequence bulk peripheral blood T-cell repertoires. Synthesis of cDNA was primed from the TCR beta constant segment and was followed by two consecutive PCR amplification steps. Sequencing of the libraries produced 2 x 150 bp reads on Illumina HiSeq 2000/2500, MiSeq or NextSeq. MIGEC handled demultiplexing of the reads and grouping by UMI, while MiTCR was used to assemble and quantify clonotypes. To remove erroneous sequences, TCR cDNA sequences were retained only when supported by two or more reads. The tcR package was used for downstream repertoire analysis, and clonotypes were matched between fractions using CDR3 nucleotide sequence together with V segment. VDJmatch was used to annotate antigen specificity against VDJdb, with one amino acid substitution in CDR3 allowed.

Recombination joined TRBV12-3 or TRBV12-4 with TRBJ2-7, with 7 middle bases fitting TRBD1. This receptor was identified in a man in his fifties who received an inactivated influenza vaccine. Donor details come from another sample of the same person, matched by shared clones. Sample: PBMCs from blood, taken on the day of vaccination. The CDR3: CASTKQGIEQYF. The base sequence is TGTGCCAGTACAAAACAGGGGATCGAGCAGTACTTC.